A selection of T cell receptor beta chains follows, all from one sample in a study of identical twins. TCRdb reprocessed the 5' RACE reads via MiXCR and lists one record per CDR3 protein. The sample carries some 200,000 distinct CDR3 sequences, 7.5% recorded once. These data also formed part of another study, on yellow fever vaccine responses in identical twins.

Specimen: memory (CD45RO+) T cells sorted from blood. The source of these receptors is a young woman in good health. The conserved cysteine and the conserved F or W are not part of the CDR3 here.

v_gene	len	j_gene	CDR3aa
TRBV27	14	TRBJ2-1	ASSLLVFGAVNEQF
TRBV29-1	9	TRBJ1-2	SAGQVNGYT
TRBV5-1	13	TRBJ2-7	ASSLGLAGDYEQY
TRBV4-2	15	TRBJ1-3	ASSPYPTGGSGNTIY
TRBV7-9	14	TRBJ2-7	ASSLWRDRGSFEQY
TRBV27	14	TRBJ1-4	ASSSLRTDRNEKLF
TRBV3-1	11	TRBJ1-1	ASSSPLGGGAF
TRBV27	12	TRBJ2-7	ASSFLDRVYEQY
TRBV5-6	14	TRBJ2-5	ASSSILEKGGKTQY
TRBV7-6	11	TRBJ2-7	ASSWDASYEQY
TRBV6-1	11	TRBJ2-7	ASGGAASYEQY
TRBV7-2	12	TRBJ2-6	ASFKRSGANVLT
TRBV29-1	13	TRBJ2-5	SVVGGGLVGETQY
TRBV20-1	11	TRBJ2-3	SAPPTYTDTQY
TRBV14	12	TRBJ2-1	ASSQVGGGPSKF
TRBV27	13	TRBJ1-1	ASHKSLGAATEAF
TRBV20-1	12	TRBJ2-7	SASIGGPIEEQY
TRBV9	13	TRBJ2-1	ASSPQGLDLDEQF
TRBV5-1	12	TRBJ2-3	ASSGGLVGDTQY
TRBV5-1	13	TRBJ2-2	ASSLGAGIIGELF
TRBV27	10	TRBJ2-3	ASSHDTDTQY
TRBV20-1	14	TRBJ2-2	SARAGGPKYTGELF
TRBV20-1	13	TRBJ2-5	SARDRLSKRETQY
TRBV20-1	12	TRBJ1-3	SARTGVSGNTIY
TRBV4-3	16	TRBJ2-3	ASSQELAGGPSTDTQY
TRBV5-5	14	TRBJ2-5	ASSLAVAKYQETQY
TRBV3-1	12	TRBJ1-6	ASSQQGRDSPLH
TRBV10-3	12	TRBJ2-5	AISESTGGKTQY
TRBV7-2	12	TRBJ1-4	ASSLTGINEKLF
TRBV7-2	16	TRBJ2-3	ASSLALAGHTSTDTQY
TRBV25-1	12	TRBJ2-5	ASSAAGETETQY
TRBV4-1	12	TRBJ2-1	ASSQGPETNEQF
TRBV5-4	12	TRBJ1-4	ASSLGSGLGKLF
TRBV9	12	TRBJ1-2	ASSGPRGVYGYT
TRBV11-1	13	TRBJ2-5	ASSLSPGTLETQY
TRBV7-9	11	TRBJ2-7	ASSPEISYEQY
TRBV2	13	TRBJ2-1	ASSVVSGAYNEQF
TRBV29-1	13	TRBJ2-1	SGRSSGGNYNEQF
TRBV6-5	13	TRBJ2-3	ASSSPGGRSDTQY
TRBV5-7	15	TRBJ2-4	ASSRGLLGIQKNIQY
TRBV12-3/TRBV12-4	13	TRBJ2-2	ASSLGQGGTGELF
TRBV21-1	14	TRBJ2-3	ASSNEKGQGLDTQY
TRBV7-8	15	TRBJ1-1	ASSSRGAQGANTEAF
TRBV9	15	TRBJ1-2	ASSVTAGTGDHYGYT
TRBV12-3/TRBV12-4	15	TRBJ2-2	ASTARSPGPNTGELF
TRBV29-1	12	TRBJ2-1	SVDRLQSYNEQF
TRBV10-3	10	TRBJ2-5	AISSGKETQY
TRBV5-1	13	TRBJ2-1	ASSSREGLYNEQF
TRBV7-2	12	TRBJ2-1	ASSLVGASNEQF
TRBV20-1	12	TRBJ2-5	SARAGAGRETQY
TRBV2	13	TRBJ1-5	ASSEARRSNQPQH
TRBV29-1	10	TRBJ1-3	SVALSMNTIY
TRBV14	9	TRBJ2-1	ASSREVRLF
TRBV5-1	13	TRBJ2-1	ASREGMEVYNEQF